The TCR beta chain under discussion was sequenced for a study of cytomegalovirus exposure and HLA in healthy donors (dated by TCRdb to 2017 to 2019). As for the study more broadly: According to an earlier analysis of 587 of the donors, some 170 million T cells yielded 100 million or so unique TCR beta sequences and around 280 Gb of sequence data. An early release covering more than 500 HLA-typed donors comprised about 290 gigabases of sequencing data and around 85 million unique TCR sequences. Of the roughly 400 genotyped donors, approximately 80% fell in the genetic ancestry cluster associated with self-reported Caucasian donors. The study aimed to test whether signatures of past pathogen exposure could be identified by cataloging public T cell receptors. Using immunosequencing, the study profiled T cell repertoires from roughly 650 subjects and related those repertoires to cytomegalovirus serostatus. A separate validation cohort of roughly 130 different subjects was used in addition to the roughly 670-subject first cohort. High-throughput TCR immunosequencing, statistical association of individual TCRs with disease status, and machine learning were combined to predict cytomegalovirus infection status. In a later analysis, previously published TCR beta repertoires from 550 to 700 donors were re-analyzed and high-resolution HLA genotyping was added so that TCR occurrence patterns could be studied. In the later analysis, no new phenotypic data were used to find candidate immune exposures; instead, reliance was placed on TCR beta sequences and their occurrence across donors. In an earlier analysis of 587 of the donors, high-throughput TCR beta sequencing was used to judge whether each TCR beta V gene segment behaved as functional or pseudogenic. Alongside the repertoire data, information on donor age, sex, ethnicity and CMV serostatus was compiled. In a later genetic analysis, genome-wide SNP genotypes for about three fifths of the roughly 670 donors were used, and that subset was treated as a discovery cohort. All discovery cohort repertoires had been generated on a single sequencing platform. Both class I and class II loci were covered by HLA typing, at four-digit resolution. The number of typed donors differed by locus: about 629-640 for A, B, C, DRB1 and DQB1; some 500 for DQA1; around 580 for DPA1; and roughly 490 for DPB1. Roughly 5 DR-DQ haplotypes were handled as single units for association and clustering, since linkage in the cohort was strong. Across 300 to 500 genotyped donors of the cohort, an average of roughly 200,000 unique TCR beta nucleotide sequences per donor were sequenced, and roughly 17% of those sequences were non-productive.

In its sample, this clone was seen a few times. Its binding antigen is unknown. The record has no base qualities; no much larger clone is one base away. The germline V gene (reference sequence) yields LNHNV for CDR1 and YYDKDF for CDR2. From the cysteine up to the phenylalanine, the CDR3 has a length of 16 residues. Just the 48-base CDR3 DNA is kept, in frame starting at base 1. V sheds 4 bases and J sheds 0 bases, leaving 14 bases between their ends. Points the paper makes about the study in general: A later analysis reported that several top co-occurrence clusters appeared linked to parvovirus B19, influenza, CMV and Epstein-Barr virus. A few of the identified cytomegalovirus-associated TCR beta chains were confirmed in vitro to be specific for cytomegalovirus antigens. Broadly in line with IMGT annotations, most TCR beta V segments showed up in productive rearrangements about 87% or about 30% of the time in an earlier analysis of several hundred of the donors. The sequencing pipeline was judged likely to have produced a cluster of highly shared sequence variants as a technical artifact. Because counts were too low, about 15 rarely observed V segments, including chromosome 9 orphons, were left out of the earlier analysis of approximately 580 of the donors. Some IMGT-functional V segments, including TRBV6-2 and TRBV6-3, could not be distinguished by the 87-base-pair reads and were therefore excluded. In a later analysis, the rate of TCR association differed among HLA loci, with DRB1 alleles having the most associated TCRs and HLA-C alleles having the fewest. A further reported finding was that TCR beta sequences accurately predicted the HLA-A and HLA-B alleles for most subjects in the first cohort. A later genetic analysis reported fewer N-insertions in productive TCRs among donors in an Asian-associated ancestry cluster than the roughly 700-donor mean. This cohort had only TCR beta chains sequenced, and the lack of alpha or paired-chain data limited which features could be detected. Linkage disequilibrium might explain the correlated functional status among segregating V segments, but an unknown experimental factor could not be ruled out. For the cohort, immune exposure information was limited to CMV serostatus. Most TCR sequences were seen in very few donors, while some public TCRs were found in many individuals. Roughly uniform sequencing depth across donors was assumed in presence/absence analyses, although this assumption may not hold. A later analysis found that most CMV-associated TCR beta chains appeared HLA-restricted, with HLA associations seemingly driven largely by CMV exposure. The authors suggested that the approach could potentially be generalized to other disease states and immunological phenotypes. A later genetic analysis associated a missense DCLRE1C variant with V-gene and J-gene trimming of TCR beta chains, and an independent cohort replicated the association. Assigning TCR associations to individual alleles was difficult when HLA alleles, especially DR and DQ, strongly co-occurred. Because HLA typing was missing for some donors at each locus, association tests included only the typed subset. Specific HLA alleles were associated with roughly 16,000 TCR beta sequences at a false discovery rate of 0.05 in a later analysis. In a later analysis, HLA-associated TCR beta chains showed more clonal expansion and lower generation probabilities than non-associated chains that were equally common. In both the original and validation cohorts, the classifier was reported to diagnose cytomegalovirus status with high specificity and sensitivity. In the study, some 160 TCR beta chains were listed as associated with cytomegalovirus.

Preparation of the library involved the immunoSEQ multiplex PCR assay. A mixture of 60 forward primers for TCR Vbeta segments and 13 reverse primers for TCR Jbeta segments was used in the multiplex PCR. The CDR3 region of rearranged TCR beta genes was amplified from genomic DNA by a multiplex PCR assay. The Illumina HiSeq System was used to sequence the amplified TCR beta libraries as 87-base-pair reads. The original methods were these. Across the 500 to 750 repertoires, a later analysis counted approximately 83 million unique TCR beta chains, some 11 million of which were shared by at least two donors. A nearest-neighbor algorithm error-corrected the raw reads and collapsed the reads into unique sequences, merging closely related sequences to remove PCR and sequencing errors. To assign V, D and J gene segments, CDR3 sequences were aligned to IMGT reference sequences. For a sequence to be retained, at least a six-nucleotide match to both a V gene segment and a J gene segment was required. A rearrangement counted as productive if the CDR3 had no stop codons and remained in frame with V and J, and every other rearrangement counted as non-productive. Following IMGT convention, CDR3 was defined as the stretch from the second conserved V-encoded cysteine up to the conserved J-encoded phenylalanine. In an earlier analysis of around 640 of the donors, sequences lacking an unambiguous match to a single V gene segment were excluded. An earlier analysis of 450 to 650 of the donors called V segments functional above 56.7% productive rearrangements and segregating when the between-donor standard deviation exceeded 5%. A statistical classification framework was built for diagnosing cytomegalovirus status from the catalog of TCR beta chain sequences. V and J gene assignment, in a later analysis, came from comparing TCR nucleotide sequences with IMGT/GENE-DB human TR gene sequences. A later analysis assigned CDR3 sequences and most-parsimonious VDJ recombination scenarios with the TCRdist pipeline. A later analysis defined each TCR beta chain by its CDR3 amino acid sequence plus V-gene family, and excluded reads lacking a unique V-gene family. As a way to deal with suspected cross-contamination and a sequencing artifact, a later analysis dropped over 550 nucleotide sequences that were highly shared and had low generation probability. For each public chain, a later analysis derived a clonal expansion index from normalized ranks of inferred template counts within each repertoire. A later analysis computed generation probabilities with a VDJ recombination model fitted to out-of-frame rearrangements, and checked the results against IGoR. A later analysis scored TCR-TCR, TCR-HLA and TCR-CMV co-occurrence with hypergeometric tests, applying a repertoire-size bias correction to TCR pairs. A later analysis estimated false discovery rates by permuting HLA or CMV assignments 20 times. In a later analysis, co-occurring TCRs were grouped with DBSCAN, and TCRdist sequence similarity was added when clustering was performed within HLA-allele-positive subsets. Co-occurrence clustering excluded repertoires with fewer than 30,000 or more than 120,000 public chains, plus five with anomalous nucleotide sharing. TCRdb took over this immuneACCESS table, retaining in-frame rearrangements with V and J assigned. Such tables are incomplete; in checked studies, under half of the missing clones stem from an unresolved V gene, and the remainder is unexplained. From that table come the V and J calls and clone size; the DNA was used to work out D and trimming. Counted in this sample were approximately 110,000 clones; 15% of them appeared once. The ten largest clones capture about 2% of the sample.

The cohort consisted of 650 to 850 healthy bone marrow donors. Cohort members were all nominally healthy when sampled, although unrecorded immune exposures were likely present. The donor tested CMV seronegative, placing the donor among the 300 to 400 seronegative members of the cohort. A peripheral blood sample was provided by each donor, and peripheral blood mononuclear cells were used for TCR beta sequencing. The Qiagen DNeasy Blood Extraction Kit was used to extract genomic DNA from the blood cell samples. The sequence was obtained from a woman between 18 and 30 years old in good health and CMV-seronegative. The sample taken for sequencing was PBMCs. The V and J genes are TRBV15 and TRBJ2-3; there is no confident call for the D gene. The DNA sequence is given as TGTGCCACCAGCATACTAAACGTAGGAAGCACAGATACGCAGTATTTT. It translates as CATSILNVGSTDTQYF.